Each of the 30 T cell receptor beta chains below was sequenced from the same sample in a study of CD8+ T cells in alopecia areata (dated by TCRdb to the late 2010s). Interpreted using the paper, the time point label stands for: baseline before oral tofacitinib. Library preparation was by the immunoSEQ multiplex PCR assay. To provide template for TCR sequencing, every sample had RNA extracted and reverse transcribed into cDNA. TCRdb re-hosts the immuneACCESS table, in-frame sequences only. Its copies lack some clones; in the studies checked, an unresolved V gene accounts for under half of them, and the cause for the rest is not known. The table for this sample lists 220,000 or so clones; around 62% of them were counted only once. Jointly, the top ten make up approximately 0.45% of the sample. Source: CD4+ T cells sorted from blood, taken at week 0. The receptors stem from a human donor with alopecia areata.

The chain joins TRBV27 to TRBJ1-5; 9 nucleotides align to TRBD1. V gave up 6 bases and J gave up 7 bases; unmatched junction bases: 10. The CDR3 consists of 15 residues. Germline values: CDR1 MNHEY, CDR2 SMNVEV (reference sequence). CDR3 sequence: CASRSGTGNIQPQHF. The DNA for the CDR3 is TGTGCCAGCAGATCCGGGACAGGGAATATCCAGCCCCAGCATTTT.

The rearrangement links TRBV10-3 to TRBJ2-1; possibly TRBD1 for D (6 bases). The CDR3 has 15 residues. Germline V gives CDR1 ENHRY, CDR2 SYGVKD. V lost 6 bases and J 3 bases, leaving 15 bases between the germline ends. The CDR3 region is CAIRDLPGDYNEQFF. DNA for the CDR3: TGTGCCATCAGGGACCTCCCAGGGGACTACAATGAGCAGTTCTTC.

The chain joins TRBV7-2 to TRBJ1-5; D is unclear. CDR3 size: 13 residues. V was shortened by 5 bases and J by 4 bases, with 9 bases between the two germline ends. In germline, CDR1 is SGHTA, CDR2 FQGNSA. The CDR3 DNA is TGTGCCAGCAGCACCAGTTTTAATCAGCCCCAGCATTTT. Protein: CASSTSFNQPQHF.

The rearrangement joins TRBV4-1 to TRBJ2-5; TRBD2 matches at 7 bases. Looked up from germline, CDR1 is MGHRA and CDR2 is YSYEKL. With 4 bases clipped from V and 2 bases from J, the junction kept 10 bases outside the gene matches. The CDR3 covers 16 residues. CDR3 region: CASSPGLGLGQETQYF. DNA for the CDR3: TGCGCCAGCAGCCCGGGACTTGGACTAGGGCAAGAGACCCAGTACTTC.

In its sample, this clone was seen a few times. The CDR3 loop is CASRKAASGGRNEQFF. The CDR3 bases are TGCGCCAGCAGAAAAGCCGCTAGCGGGGGACGTAATGAGCAGTTCTTC. J is TRBJ2-1 and V is TRBV5-1; TRBD2 matches at 10 bases. From germline, CDR1 is SGHRS and CDR2 YFSETQ. The CDR3 loop spans 16 amino acids. The J segment lost 7 bases and the V segment lost 5 bases, leaving 12 bases of the junction unmatched.

The V call is TRBV7-8, the J call TRBJ2-2, with 11 bases matching TRBD1. Losses at the gene ends were 11 bases for V and 5 bases for J; bases not matched to a gene: 7. The CDR3 sequence is 14 residues long. CDR1 is SGHVS, CDR2 FQNEAQ, per germline. CDR3 bases: TGTGCCGGATTGGACAGGGGGCTTACCGGGGAGCTGTTTTTT. Translating it yields CAGLDRGLTGELFF.

This rearrangement joins TRBV19 to TRBJ1-1, with D possibly being TRBD1 (5 bases). The V and J ends lost 4 bases and 4 bases respectively, with 16 bases between them. This CDR3 contains 15 residues. The germline gives CDR1 LNHDA, CDR2 SQIVND (reference sequence). CDR3 sequence (DNA): TGTGCCAGTAGTAGCCCTCCGGGACGGACCACTGAAGCTTTCTTT. Encoded protein: CASSSPPGRTTEAFF.

The rearrangement joins TRBV11-2 to TRBJ1-2; unclear D gene. The CDR3 extends over 13 amino acids. Per the germline V gene, CDR1 is SGHAT and CDR2 is FQNNGV. V was pared by 5 bases and J by 8 bases, with 15 bases between. CDR3 DNA sequence: TGTGCCAGCAGCCTGGAGAGGGCTGGAGGCTACACCTTC. Translating it yields CASSLERAGGYTF. Variable domain in full (rest from reference TRBV11-2 and TRBJ1-2): EAGVAQSPRYKIIEKRQSVAFWCNPISGHATLYWYQQILGQGPKLLIQFQNNGVVDDSQLPKDRFSAERLKGVDSTLKIQPAKLEDSAVYLCASSLERAGGYTFGSGTRLTVV.

Concerning this clone itself: Other nucleotide sequences from this sample produce the same CDR3. The V call is TRBV29-1, the J call TRBJ2-5; 8 positions match TRBD2. The CDR3 has 12 residues. The V gene's germline CDR1 is SQVTM and CDR2 ANQGSEA. V dropped 6 bases and J dropped 4; count of bases not matched to a gene: 4. CDR3 region: CSVRGGAETQYF. CDR3 in DNA: TGCAGCGTCCGGGGGGGGGCAGAGACCCAGTACTTC.

This rearrangement joins TRBV2 to TRBJ2-5; D perhaps matches TRBD2 (5 bases). The germline V gene has CDR1 SNHLY and CDR2 FYNNEI. This CDR3 is 15 amino acids long. Trimming shortened V by 10 bases and J by 5 bases, and 23 bases separated the two germline ends. CDR3 sequence reads: CAIAPRRGPEETQYF. CDR3 in DNA: TGTGCCATCGCCCCCCGACGGGGTCCGGAGGAGACCCAGTACTTC.

A note on this clone: The junction departs from germline at one end; a sequencing error may be responsible. The V and J genes are TRBV7-7 and TRBJ2-5, with TRBD2 matching 11 bases. Germline V gene data show CDR1 as SSHAT and CDR2 as FNYEAQ (reference sequence). This CDR3 has 16 amino acids. CDR3 region: CASSLGLAGIQETQYF. DNA for the CDR3: TGTGCTAGCAGCTTAGGACTAGCGGGCATCCAAGAGACCCAGTACTTC.

DNA of the CDR3: TGTGCCTGGAGTAACAGGGCTAGCAATCAGCCCCAGCATTTT. Translation: CAWSNRASNQPQHF. This rearrangement joins TRBV30 to TRBJ1-5; perhaps TRBD1 as D (6 bases). This CDR3 is 14 amino acids long. Trimming pared 2 bases from V and 0 bases from J, leaving 8 bases between. Germline assignment: CDR1 GTSNPN and CDR2 SVGIG (reference sequence).

Remarks on this clone: This sample includes further DNA sequences coding for the same CDR3. The genes are TRBV5-5 and TRBJ2-3; D is unclear. Germline CDR1 reads SGHKS; CDR2 reads YYEKEE (reference sequence). The CDR3 has 12 residues. The V end was cut by 2 bases, the J end by 6 bases, with 7 bases between. CDR3 region: CASSFGGDTQYF. The CDR3 coding sequence is TGTGCCAGCAGCTTCGGTGGGGATACGCAGTATTTT.

This clone has only a few counts. The chain employs TRBV7-3 and TRBJ2-3; tentatively, D is TRBD2 (6 bases). The CDR3 consists of 15 residues. V dropped 1 base and J dropped 3 bases, with 11 bases sitting between them. The V gene's germline CDR1 is SGHTA and CDR2 FQGTGA. The DNA for the CDR3 is TGTGCCAGCAGCTTAAGACGGGGAGGAACAGATACGCAGTATTTT. Amino acid sequence: CASSLRRGGTDTQYF.

The chain joins TRBV29-1 to TRBJ2-3; 9 bases are a match to TRBD2. The CDR3 is 15 amino acids. Germline CDR1 reads SQVTM; CDR2 reads ANQGSEA. The V gene end was trimmed by 6 bases and the J gene end by 4 bases; junction bases not matched to a gene: 11. CDR3 residues: CSVAQGGRAPDTQYF. DNA of the CDR3: TGCAGCGTCGCTCAAGGCGGGAGGGCTCCAGATACGCAGTATTTT.

In its sample, this clone was seen a few times. The rearrangement joins TRBV7-3 to TRBJ1-1; no firm D call. Trimming stripped 2 bases from V and 3 bases from J, with 7 bases between. Looked up from germline, CDR1 is SGHTA and CDR2 is FQGTGA. The CDR3 runs 13 residues. The CDR3 loop is CASSLFEYTEAFF. In DNA form, the CDR3 reads TGTGCCAGCAGCTTATTTGAGTACACTGAAGCTTTCTTT.

This sequence joins TRBV29-1 and TRBJ2-1; 13 bases are shared with TRBD2. Per the germline V gene, CDR1 is SQVTM and CDR2 is ANQGSEA. The CDR3 runs 17 residues. V lost 5 bases, J lost 6 bases, and 13 bases stayed unmatched. The CDR3: CSVPRALLAGGANEQFF. DNA for the CDR3: TGCAGCGTTCCCCGAGCACTACTAGCGGGGGGGGCCAATGAGCAGTTCTTC.

CDR3 amino acids: CASSENRMNTGELFF. DNA for the CDR3: TGTGCCAGCAGTGAAAACAGAATGAACACCGGGGAGCTGTTTTTT. V usage is TRBV2 and J usage is TRBJ2-2; D not certain. Between the trimmed V and J ends, which lost 2 bases and 1 base, there was a span of 8 bases. Germline V CDR1 and CDR2: SNHLY, FYNNEI. The CDR3 has 15 residues.

Concerning this clone itself: The same CDR3 is also encoded by other DNA sequences in this sample. V gene TRBV7-8 combines with J gene TRBJ2-7; possible D gene TRBD2, 5 bases. Germline V gene sequence: CDR1 SGHVS, CDR2 FQNEAQ. Trimming took 1 base from V and 5 from J, leaving 12 bases between them. This CDR3 has 14 residues. DNA for the CDR3: TGTGCCAGCAGCTTAGGGCCTCTGAGGGACGAGCAGTACTTC. It is translated as CASSLGPLRDEQYF.

This clone has more than one count but fewer than ten. The chain has TRBV18 and TRBJ2-1; 11 positions agree with TRBD2. This CDR3 contains 21 residues. V lost 3 bases, J lost 6 bases, and 22 bases stayed unmatched. Germline V gene data show CDR1 as KGHSH and CDR2 as LQKENI. CDR3 residues: CASSPLLLLAGEGDLSNEQFF. Written as DNA, the CDR3 is TGTGCCAGCTCACCCCTTTTACTACTAGCGGGAGAGGGGGACTTAAGCAATGAGCAGTTCTTC.

This clone was counted a single time. The V and J genes are TRBV2 and TRBJ2-2, with TRBD2 matching 15 bases. V was clipped by 7 bases and J by 2 bases; unmatched bases: 11. In germline, CDR1 is SNHLY, CDR2 FYNNEI. The CDR3 is made up of 19 amino acids. CDR3 sequence reads: CASKKGLAGGPDNTGELFF. The CDR3 DNA reads as TGTGCCAGCAAAAAGGGACTAGCGGGAGGTCCGGATAACACCGGGGAGCTGTTTTTT.

The J gene is TRBJ2-7, the V gene TRBV27; 8 bases are shared with TRBD2. Trimming at V came to 2 bases and at J to 6 bases, leaving 9 bases not matched to a gene. The CDR3 covers 15 residues. CDR1 and CDR2 from the germline V gene are MNHEY and SMNVEV (reference sequence). CDR3 bases: TGTGCCAGCAGTTTAGACCCCAATCTAGCGGGCGAGCAGTACTTC. Translation: CASSLDPNLAGEQYF.

V gene TRBV18 combines with J gene TRBJ1-1; TRBD1 agrees at 11 bases. CDR1 and CDR2 from the germline V gene are KGHSH and LQKENI. V was clipped by 6 bases and J by 7 bases; unmatched bases: 16. This CDR3 region has 17 residues. The CDR3 nucleotides are TGTGCCAGCTCTCGACAGGGGACAGGGGGATTCAACGGTGAAGCTTTCTTT. Its translation is CASSRQGTGGFNGEAFF.

This clone was observed a few times. The chain uses TRBV4-1 and TRBJ1-3, with D unresolved. This CDR3 is built from 18 residues. Germline V gene sequence: CDR1 MGHRA, CDR2 YSYEKL. The ends were cut back, 2 bases at V and 0 bases at J, with 17 bases in the middle. Here the CDR3 DNA reads TGCGCCAGCAGCCAAATCGGTTTGGGCAGCAGCTCTGGAAACACCATATATTTT. Its translation is CASSQIGLGSSSGNTIYF.

This clone is a singleton in its sample. The chain recombines TRBV7-3 with TRBJ2-2, with 7 bases matching TRBD1. V lost 5 bases, J lost 5 bases, and 2 bases stayed unmatched. The V gene's germline CDR1 is SGHTA and CDR2 FQGTGA. The CDR3 is 13 residues long. This chain's CDR3 is CASSPDRTGELFF. The CDR3 nucleotides read TGTGCCAGCAGCCCGGACAGGACCGGGGAGCTGTTTTTT.

The chain carries TRBV5-1 and TRBJ1-2; 8 nucleotides agree with TRBD1. With V trimmed by 1 base and J by 3 bases, 2 bases remained unmatched. CDR1 and CDR2 from the germline V gene are SGHRS and YFSETQ. This CDR3 comprises 14 residues. In nucleotides, the CDR3 is TGCGCCAGCAGCTTGTCACAGGGGGACTATGGCTACACCTTC. It encodes CASSLSQGDYGYTF. The whole variable domain, remainder taken from reference TRBV5-1 and TRBJ1-2, is KAGVTQTPRYLIKTRGQQVTLSCSPISGHRSVSWYQQTPGQGLQFLFEYFSETQRNKGNFPGRFSGRQFSNSRSEMNVSTLELGDSALYLCASSLSQGDYGYTFGSGTRLTVV.

There are a few counts of this clone. The CDR3 region is CSAADRIEGYTF. CDR3 sequence (DNA): TGCAGCGCAGCAGACAGGATAGAAGGCTACACCTTC. The J gene is TRBJ1-2, the V gene TRBV29-1; weak D call: TRBD1 (6 bases). The CDR3 totals 12 residues. CDR1 and CDR2 (germline): SQVTM, ANQGSEA. Trimming removed 7 bases at V and 8 bases at J, with 17 bases between.

The V gene is TRBV30, the J gene TRBJ1-4; a weak D match, TRBD1 (5 bases). This CDR3 contains 14 residues. CDR1 is GTSNPN, CDR2 SVGIG, per germline (reference sequence). Trimming cost V 0 bases and J 6 bases, with 11 bases left between them. As DNA, the CDR3 is TGTGCCTGGAGTGTACGGGGGGGACATGAAAAACTGTTTTTT. Protein sequence: CAWSVRGGHEKLFF.

The chain carries TRBV29-1 and TRBJ1-3; D is unresolved. With 1 base removed from V and 2 bases from J, the gap between germline ends came to 6 bases. Germline V lookup: CDR1 SQVTM, CDR2 ANQGSEA. CDR3 size: 13 residues. CDR3 nucleotides: TGCAGCGTTGAAGGCACAACTGGAAACACCATATATTTT. The encoded protein is CSVEGTTGNTIYF.

CDR3 coding DNA: TGTGCCAGCAGCGTAACCTCCTACAATGAGCAGTTCTTC. Translating it yields CASSVTSYNEQFF. V gene TRBV9 combines with J gene TRBJ2-1; no clear D. This CDR3 has 13 residues. V dropped 1 base and J dropped 0 bases, with 2 bases sitting between them. Germline V gene data show CDR1 as SGDLS and CDR2 as YYNGEE.